Shown below are 17 T cell receptor beta chains from a single sample sequenced in a study of shared clonotypes between healthy human individuals. TCRdb keeps only in-frame clones here, not all; method: immunoSEQ multiplex PCR. The table shows about 380,000 clones, with around 96% occurring only once. Sample: memory CD8+ T cells sorted from blood. Sample subset: CD45RO+ cells pooled with CCR7-negative TemRA cells. The origin of the receptors is a man aged 30 to 39 in good health.

The genes are TRBV6-6 and TRBJ2-1; TRBD2 agrees at 10 bases. This CDR3 has 14 residues. With 10 bases clipped from V and 4 bases from J, the junction kept 7 bases outside the gene matches. CDR1 is MNHNY and CDR2 is SVGAGI in the germline V gene (reference sequence). The CDR3 reads CATQAGGIYNEQFF. CDR3 DNA sequence: TGTGCCACCCAAGCGGGAGGGATATACAATGAGCAGTTCTTC.

The chain uses TRBV5-1 and TRBJ2-7, with TRBD1 matching 7 bases. Trimming removed 3 bases from V and 3 bases from J; junction bases left unmatched: 9. This CDR3 is built from 15 residues. Germline V gene sequence: CDR1 SGHRS, CDR2 YFSETQ. The CDR3 loop is CASSSLAGGIYEQYF. The CDR3 DNA sequence: TGCGCCAGCAGCTCTCTGGCAGGGGGAATCTACGAGCAGTACTTC.

This clone was picked up one time. This chain links TRBV7-2 with TRBJ2-5; D is ambiguous. There are 13 residues in the CDR3. Germline loops: CDR1 SGHTA, CDR2 FQGNSA. With 3 bases removed from V and 5 bases from J, the gap between germline ends came to 10 bases. CDR3 protein: CASSFLGWETQYF. CDR3 DNA: TGTGCCAGCAGCTTTTTGGGTTGGGAGACCCAGTACTTC.

V is TRBV21-1 and J is TRBJ1-5. TRBV21-1 has pseudogene status. This CDR3 spans 12 amino acids. CDR3 loop: CASIRGNQPQHF. The CDR3 DNA is TGTGCCAGCATACGGGGAAACCAGCCCCAGCATTTT.

V and J are TRBV28 and TRBJ1-1; possible D gene TRBD1, 5 bases. V was clipped by 6 bases and J by 1 base, with 15 bases between them. The CDR3 length is 15 residues. The germline gives CDR1 MDHEN, CDR2 SYDVKM. Written as DNA, the CDR3 is TGTGCCAGCAGGCAGGGAGGCTTGGGGAACACTGAAGCTTTCTTT. Encoded protein: CASRQGGLGNTEAFF.

The chain employs TRBV28 and TRBJ2-5; the match to TRBD1 covers 7 bases. Unmatched junction bases numbered 5, after V lost 3 bases and J lost 1 base. The V gene's germline CDR1 is MDHEN and CDR2 SYDVKM. The CDR3 is 15 amino acids. CDR3 nucleotides: TGTGCCAGCAGTTTTCAACAGGGGATCCAAGAGACCCAGTACTTC. Translated, it gives CASSFQQGIQETQYF.

The sample holds one count of this clone. The V and J genes are TRBV5-5 and TRBJ2-3; a weak D match, TRBD2 (5 bases). CDR1 is SGHKS and CDR2 is YYEKEE in the germline V gene (reference sequence). This CDR3 has 17 residues. Trimming removed 3 bases at V and 0 bases at J, with 17 bases between. The CDR3 loop reads CASSSAEGAASTDTQYF. In DNA form, the CDR3 reads TGTGCCAGCAGCTCCGCAGAGGGAGCGGCTAGCACAGATACGCAGTATTTT.

This chain joins TRBV4-2 and TRBJ2-3; possibly TRBD2 for D (6 bases). This CDR3 is 15 amino acids long. V was clipped by 1 base and J by 2 bases, with 10 bases between them. Germline CDR1 and CDR2: LGHNA and YNFKEQ. CDR3: CASSQGWRDTDTQYF. The CDR3 DNA sequence: TGTGCCAGCAGCCAAGGCTGGCGGGACACAGATACGCAGTATTTT.

The chain joins TRBV6-5 to TRBJ2-3, with a weak D call TRBD2 (6 bases). Looked up from germline, CDR1 is MNHEY and CDR2 is SVGAGI. V was clipped by 0 bases and J by 2 bases, with 12 bases between them. This CDR3 is 16 amino acids long. The CDR3 sequence: CASSYSRGTYTDTQYF. DNA for the CDR3: TGTGCCAGCAGTTACTCGAGAGGGACTTACACAGATACGCAGTATTTT.

The chain is built from TRBV15 and TRBJ1-2; D is possibly TRBD1 (5 bases). The length of the CDR3 is 14 residues. Trimming shortened V by 4 bases and J by 4 bases, and 13 bases separated the two germline ends. In germline, CDR1 is LNHNV, CDR2 YYDKDF (reference sequence). The CDR3 DNA reads TGTGCCACCAGCATTGATAGACAGCTCTATGGCTACACCTTC. This translates into CATSIDRQLYGYTF.

V gene TRBV7-2 combines with J gene TRBJ2-3; 11 nucleotides line up with TRBD2. The CDR3 runs 16 residues. The J segment lost 1 base and the V segment lost 3 bases, leaving 3 bases of the junction unmatched. Germline CDR1 is SGHTA and CDR2 is FQGNSA. CDR3 nucleotide sequence: TGTGCCAGCAGCTTTACTAGCGGGAGAGGCACAGATACGCAGTATTTT. The encoded protein is CASSFTSGRGTDTQYF.

The chain links TRBV7-2 to TRBJ2-2; TRBD2 might be the D (6 bases). The germline V gene has CDR1 SGHTA and CDR2 FQGNSA. This CDR3 comprises 14 residues. Deletions cut 2 bases from V and 7 bases from J, with 11 bases between. In DNA, the CDR3 is TGTGCCAGCAGCTTAATCGGGGGAAACGGGGAGCTGTTTTTT. This sequence encodes CASSLIGGNGELFF.

The chain combines TRBV29-1 with TRBJ1-1; possibly TRBD1 for D (5 bases). CDR1 and CDR2 (germline): SQVTM, ANQGSEA. V was cut by 0 bases and J by 11 bases, with 7 bases left in between. The CDR3 loop spans 10 amino acids. The CDR3 coding sequence is TGCAGCGTTGAAGACGGGGGGGCTTTCTTT. The encoded protein is CSVEDGGAFF.

DNA of the CDR3: TGTGCCACCAGCAGAGATGGGGGGACTAGCGGGTACGAGCAGTACTTC. Amino acids: CATSRDGGTSGYEQYF. This rearrangement joins TRBV15 to TRBJ2-7; 12 bases map to TRBD2. The V and J ends lost 0 bases and 4 bases, in that order; junction bases with no gene match: 4. The CDR3 has 16 residues. Germline loops: CDR1 LNHNV, CDR2 YYDKDF (reference sequence).

This chain connects TRBV19 to TRBJ2-1; the match to TRBD1 covers 8 bases. This CDR3 is 14 amino acids long. V shed 5 bases, J shed 3 bases, and the junction held 3 bases outside the gene matches. Per germline, CDR1 LNHDA and CDR2 SQIVND (reference sequence). The CDR3 DNA reads as TGTGCCAGTAGTCAGGGGGCCTACTACAATGAGCAGTTCTTC. It yields the protein CASSQGAYYNEQFF.

This clone is a singleton in its sample. This chain links TRBV7-2 with TRBJ2-3; TRBD2 aligns across 7 bases. The CDR3 extends over 15 amino acids. Germline V gene data show CDR1 as SGHTA and CDR2 as FQGNSA. Unmatched junction bases numbered 6, after V lost 4 bases and J lost 2 bases. DNA of the CDR3: TGTGCCAGCAGCTATCATAGCGGGTACACAGATACGCAGTATTTT. Residues: CASSYHSGYTDTQYF. Combining the CDR3 with reference TRBV7-2 and TRBJ2-3 gives the whole variable domain GAGVSQSPSNKVTEKGKDVELRCDPISGHTALYWYRQSLGQGLEFLIYFQGNSAPDKSGLPSDRFSAERTGGSVSTLTIQRTQQEDSAVYLCASSYHSGYTDTQYFGPGTRLTVL.

J is TRBJ2-1 and V is TRBV28; D ambiguous. The CDR3 loop spans 14 amino acids. The V end was cut by 8 bases, the J end by 2 bases, with 13 bases between. CDR1 MDHEN and CDR2 SYDVKM come from the germline V gene. In DNA, the CDR3 is TGTGCCAGCCAGGTCGGTGATCCCTACAATGAGCAGTTCTTC. Protein: CASQVGDPYNEQFF.